This T cell receptor (beta chain) appears in the sequencing data of a study of tumor and adjacent non-tumor tissue in lung cancer. Whole-study context: Stage I to III disease affected approximately 11 men and 5 women aged about 30 to 76.

The template was RNA from unsorted bulk tissue. There are a few counts of this clonotype. What it recognizes is unknown. A junction end diverges from the germline sequence, so it may reflect a read error. Regarding the study as a whole: Shorter survival was associated with higher TCR diversity in tumors. Normal lung showed higher cumulative top 100 clone frequency than tumor. Tumor tissue had significantly higher TCR diversity than normal lung.

Three rounds of nested PCR, following a modified ARM-PCR protocol, produced the TCRbeta library. TCRdb reanalysed the multiplex PCR reads using MiXCR and keeps one entry per CDR3 protein. The sample contains more than 85,000 distinct CDR3 sequences, 61% of which appear only once. Per germline, CDR1 SGDLS and CDR2 YYNGEE. This CDR3 spans 14 amino acids. V is TRBV9 and J is TRBJ1-1, with D unclear. This TCR was recovered from a man aged 70-80 years with non-small cell lung cancer. The sequenced sample was lung tumor tissue. CDR3 in amino acids: CASGVRPQNTEAFF. In nucleotides, the CDR3 is TGTGCCAGCGGCGTGCGACCGCAGAACACTGAAGCTTTCTTT.